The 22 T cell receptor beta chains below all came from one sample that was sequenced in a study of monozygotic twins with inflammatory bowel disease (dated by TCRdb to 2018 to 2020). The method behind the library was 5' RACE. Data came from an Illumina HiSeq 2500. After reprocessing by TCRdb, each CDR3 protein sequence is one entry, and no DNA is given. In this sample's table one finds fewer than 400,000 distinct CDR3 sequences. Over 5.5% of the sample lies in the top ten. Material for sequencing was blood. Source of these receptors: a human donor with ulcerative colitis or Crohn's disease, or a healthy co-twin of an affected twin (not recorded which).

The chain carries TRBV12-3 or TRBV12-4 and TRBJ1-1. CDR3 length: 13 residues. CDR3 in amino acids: CASSSFMNTEAFF.

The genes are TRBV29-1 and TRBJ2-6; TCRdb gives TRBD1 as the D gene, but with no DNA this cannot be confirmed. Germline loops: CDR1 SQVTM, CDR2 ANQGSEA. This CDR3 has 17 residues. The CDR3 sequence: CSVPSSGGIVGANVLTF.

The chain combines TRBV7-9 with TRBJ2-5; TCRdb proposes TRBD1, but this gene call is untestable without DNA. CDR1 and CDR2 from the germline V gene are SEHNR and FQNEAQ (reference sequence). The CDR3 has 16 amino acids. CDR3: CASSLARPGAPETQYF.

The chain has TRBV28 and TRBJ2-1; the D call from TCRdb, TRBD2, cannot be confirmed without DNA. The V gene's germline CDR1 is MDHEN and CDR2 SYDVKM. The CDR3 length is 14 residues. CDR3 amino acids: CASSFGTSEYEQFF.

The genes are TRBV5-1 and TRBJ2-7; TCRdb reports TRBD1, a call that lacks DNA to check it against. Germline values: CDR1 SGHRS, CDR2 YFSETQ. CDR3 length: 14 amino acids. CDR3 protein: CASSSKGQGSEQYF.

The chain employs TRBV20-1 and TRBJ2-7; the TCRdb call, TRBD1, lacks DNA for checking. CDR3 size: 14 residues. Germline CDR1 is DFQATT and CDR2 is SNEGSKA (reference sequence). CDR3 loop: CSAGTVPTYYEQYF.

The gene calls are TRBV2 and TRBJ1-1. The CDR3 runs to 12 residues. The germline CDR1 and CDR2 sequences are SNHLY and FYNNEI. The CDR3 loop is CASSKGLAEAFF. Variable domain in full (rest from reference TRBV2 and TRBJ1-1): EPEVTQTPSHQVTQMGQEVILRCVPISNHLYFYWYRQILGQKVEFLVSFYNNEISEKSEIFDDQFSVERPDGSNFTLKIRSTKLEDSAMYFCASSKGLAEAFFGQGTRLTVV.

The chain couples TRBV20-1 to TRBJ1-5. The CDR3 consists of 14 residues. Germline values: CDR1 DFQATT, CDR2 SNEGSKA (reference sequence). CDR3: CSAKTDNSNQPQHF.

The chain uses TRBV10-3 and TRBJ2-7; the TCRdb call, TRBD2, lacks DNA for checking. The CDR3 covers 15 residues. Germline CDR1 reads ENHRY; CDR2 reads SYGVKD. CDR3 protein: CAISEQAAGQYEQYF.

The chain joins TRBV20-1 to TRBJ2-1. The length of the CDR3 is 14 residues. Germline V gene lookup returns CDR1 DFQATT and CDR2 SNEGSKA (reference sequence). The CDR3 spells CSAPHDSSYNEQFF.

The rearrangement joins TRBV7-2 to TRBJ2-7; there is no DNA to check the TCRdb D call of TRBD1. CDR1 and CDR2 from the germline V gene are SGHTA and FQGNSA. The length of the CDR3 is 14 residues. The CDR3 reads CASSPSPGVYEQYF.

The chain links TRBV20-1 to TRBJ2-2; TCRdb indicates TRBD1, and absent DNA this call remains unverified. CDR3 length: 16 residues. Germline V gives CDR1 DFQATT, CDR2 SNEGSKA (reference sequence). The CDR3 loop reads CSARDASGGANGELFF.

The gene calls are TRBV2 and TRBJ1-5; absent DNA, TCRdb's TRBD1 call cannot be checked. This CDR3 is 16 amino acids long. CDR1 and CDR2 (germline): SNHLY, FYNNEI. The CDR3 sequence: CASGTGTDYSNQPQHF.

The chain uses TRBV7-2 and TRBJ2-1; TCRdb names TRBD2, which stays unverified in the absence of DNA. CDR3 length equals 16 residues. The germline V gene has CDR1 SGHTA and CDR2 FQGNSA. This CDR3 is CASSLSLAGVGNEQFF.

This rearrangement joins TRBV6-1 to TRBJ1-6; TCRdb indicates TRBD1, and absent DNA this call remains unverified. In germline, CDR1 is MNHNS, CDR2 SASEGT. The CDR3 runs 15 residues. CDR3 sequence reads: CASGYQTGGNSPLHF.

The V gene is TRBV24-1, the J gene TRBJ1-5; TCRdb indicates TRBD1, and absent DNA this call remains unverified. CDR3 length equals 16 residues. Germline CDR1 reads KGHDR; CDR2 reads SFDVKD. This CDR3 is CATSDNTGAGNQPQHF.

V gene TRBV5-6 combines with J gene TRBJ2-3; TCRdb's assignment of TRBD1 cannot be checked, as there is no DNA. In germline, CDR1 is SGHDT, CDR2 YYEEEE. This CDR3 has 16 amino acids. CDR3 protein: CASSSPGPQTTDTQYF.

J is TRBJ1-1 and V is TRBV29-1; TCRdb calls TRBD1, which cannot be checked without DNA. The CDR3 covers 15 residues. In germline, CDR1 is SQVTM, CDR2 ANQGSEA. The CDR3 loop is CSVEALGQRVAEAFF.

CDR3 loop: CASRQTVWGYTF. The chain carries TRBV6-2 or TRBV6-3 and TRBJ1-2; TCRdb outputs TRBD1, but without DNA this stays unchecked. Germline CDR1 and CDR2: MNHEY and SVGEGT. The length of the CDR3 is 12 residues.

The CDR3 reads CSARSRTEAFF. The V and J genes are TRBV20-1 and TRBJ1-1. Germline CDR1 DFQATT, CDR2 SNEGSKA (reference sequence). The CDR3 is 11 amino acids.

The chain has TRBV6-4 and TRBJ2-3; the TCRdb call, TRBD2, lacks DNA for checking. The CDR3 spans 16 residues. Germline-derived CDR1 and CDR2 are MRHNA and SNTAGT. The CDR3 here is CASSDGTSGGTDTQYF.

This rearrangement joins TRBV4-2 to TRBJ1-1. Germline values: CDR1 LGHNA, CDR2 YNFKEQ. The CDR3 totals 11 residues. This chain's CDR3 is CASSQNTEAFF.